The 18 T cell receptor beta chains given below trace back to one sample, sequenced in a study of T cell repertoires in cytomegalovirus infection. TCRdb recomputed calls from the reads with MiXCR, one row per CDR3 protein. The profile covers around 140,000 distinct CDR3 sequences, with around 30% appearing a single time and roughly half taken by the ten largest. No antigen is known for these receptors. Material: CD8+ T cells from cultured PBMCs, obtained from culture after CMV antigen stimulation. The origin of the receptors is a human donor in good health (CMV status not recorded). Some clones in this sample may be carry-over from other donors' samples.

This clonotype was seen a handful of times. V and J are TRBV7-8 and TRBJ1-5; 7 bases line up with TRBD1. The CDR3 spans 15 residues. V was clipped by 1 base and J by 9 bases; unmatched bases: 9. From germline, CDR1 is SGHVS and CDR2 FQNEAQ. The CDR3, as DNA: TGTGCCAGCAGCTTAGGGGGACAGCGTAAAGTGCCCCAGCATTTT. Translation: CASSLGGQRKVPQHF.

There are many counts of this clonotype. This sequence joins TRBV20-1 and TRBJ2-1; TRBD2 agrees at 10 bases. Germline V gene data show CDR1 as DFQATT and CDR2 as SNEGSKA (reference sequence). The V and J ends lost 3 bases and 2 bases, in that order; junction bases with no gene match: 7. CDR3 length: 16 amino acids. The CDR3 DNA reads as TGCAGTGCTAGTTCCCCTAGCGGGGGAACCTACAATGAGCAGTTCTTC. Translating it yields CSASSPSGGTYNEQFF.

This clonotype has at least ten counts. The gene calls are TRBV28 and TRBJ1-2, with D uncertain. There are 14 residues in the CDR3. Looked up from germline, CDR1 is MDHEN and CDR2 is SYDVKM. With 5 bases removed from V and 2 bases from J, the gap between germline ends came to 12 bases. As DNA, the CDR3 is TGTGCCAGCAGTCAATACGGGTTCAACTATGGCTACACCTTC. Protein product: CASSQYGFNYGYTF.

This clonotype was seen many times. The chain has TRBV5-5 and TRBJ1-3, with no clear D. Germline values: CDR1 SGHKS, CDR2 YYEKEE (reference sequence). Trimming shortened V by 0 bases and J by 0 bases, and 10 bases separated the two germline ends. The CDR3 is 16 residues long. CDR3 sequence: CASSLGPRDSGNTIYF. CDR3 coding DNA: TGTGCCAGCAGCTTGGGACCGAGGGACTCTGGAAACACCATATATTTT. Variable domain in full (rest from reference TRBV5-5 and TRBJ1-3): DAGVTQSPTHLIKTRGQQVTLRCSPISGHKSVSWYQQVLGQGPQFIFQYYEKEERGRGNFPDRFSARQFPNYSSELNVNALLLGDSALYLCASSLGPRDSGNTIYFGEGSWLTVV.

The V and J genes are TRBV6-2 or TRBV6-3 and TRBJ1-5; the D is unclear. Germline loops: CDR1 MNHEY, CDR2 SVGEGT. CDR3 length: 15 residues. V was trimmed by 8 bases and J by 3 bases, leaving 17 bases between them. The CDR3 DNA reads TGTGCCAGCGAGGACCGAGGTGAGAACAATCAGCCCCAGCATTTT. Amino acid sequence: CASEDRGENNQPQHF.

This clonotype was picked up a small number of times. This rearrangement joins TRBV6-5 to TRBJ1-4; the D is unclear. The CDR3 contains 15 residues. CDR1 is MNHEY and CDR2 is SVGAGI in the germline V gene. The germline V and J ends were trimmed by 0 bases and 6 bases, with 11 bases remaining between them. The CDR3 loop is CASSYSAGDDEKLFF. Here the CDR3 DNA reads TGTGCCAGCAGTTACTCGGCGGGAGACGATGAAAAACTGTTTTTT.

This clonotype was seen more than once but under ten times. The chain links TRBV27 to TRBJ1-5; D is possibly TRBD1 (5 bases). CDR3 length: 14 residues. V lost 5 bases to trimming and J lost 4 bases, with 12 bases between them. The germline V gene has CDR1 MNHEY and CDR2 SMNVEV (reference sequence). CDR3 protein: CASSPGWGNQPQHF. In DNA, the CDR3 is TGTGCCAGCAGTCCAGGGTGGGGGAATCAGCCCCAGCATTTT.

The rearrangement links TRBV5-1 to TRBJ2-1; 10 bases are shared with TRBD2. The CDR3 is 16 residues long. Germline CDR1 SGHRS, CDR2 YFSETQ. V shed 4 bases and J 5 bases; nucleotides not matched to a gene: 9. The DNA of the CDR3 is TGCGCCAGCAGCACTTATCCTAGCGGGGGCAACAATGAGCAGTTCTTC. This gives the protein CASSTYPSGGNNEQFF.

This clonotype was detected many times. V gene TRBV7-8 combines with J gene TRBJ2-1; 16 nucleotides match TRBD2. The junction had 3 bases not matched to a gene; V was cut back by 5 bases and J by 8 bases. Per the germline V gene, CDR1 is SGHVS and CDR2 is FQNEAQ. The CDR3 runs to 15 residues. As DNA, the CDR3 is TGTGCCAGCAGCCCGGGACTAGCGGGGGGGGATGAGCAGTTCTTC. It encodes CASSPGLAGGDEQFF.

This CDR3 reads CASSPGQLSIYGYTF. In DNA, the CDR3 is TGTGCCAGCAGCCCAGGACAGCTTAGTATCTATGGCTACACCTTC. J is TRBJ1-2 and V is TRBV7-6, with D perhaps matching TRBD1 (6 bases). Germline-derived CDR1 and CDR2 are SGHVS and FNYEAQ. The CDR3 runs to 15 residues. V shed 5 bases and J shed 4 bases, with 17 bases lying between them.

This clonotype appeared a few times. J is TRBJ2-7 and V is TRBV30, with a tentative D call TRBD2 (6 bases). This CDR3 is built from 16 residues. From germline, CDR1 is GTSNPN and CDR2 SVGIG (reference sequence). V lost 2 bases and J lost 6, with 23 bases in between. The CDR3 nucleotides are TGTGCCTGGAGTTTCGGGGGACGCTATGGCCTCCTCGAGCAGTACTTC. This codes for CAWSFGGRYGLLEQYF. Combining the CDR3 with reference TRBV30 and TRBJ2-7 gives the whole variable domain SQTIHQWPATLVQPVGSPLSLECTVEGTSNPNLYWYRQAAGRGLQLLFYSVGIGQISSEVPQNLSASRPQDRQFILSSKKLLLSDSGFYLCAWSFGGRYGLLEQYFGPGTRLTVT.

The chain employs TRBV28 and TRBJ2-7, with 9 bases matching TRBD1. Germline CDR1 and CDR2: MDHEN and SYDVKM. This CDR3 has 12 residues. V was clipped by 10 bases and J by 7 bases; unmatched bases: 8. As DNA, the CDR3 is TGTGCCACGACGGACAGGGGTGGTGAGCAGTACTTC. Encoded protein: CATTDRGGEQYF.

The chain combines TRBV12-3 or TRBV12-4 with TRBJ1-6, with 9 bases identical to TRBD1. Trimming cost V 7 bases and J 7 bases; bases outside gene matches: 5. CDR3 length: 14 amino acids. This CDR3 reads CASTVDRGNSPLHF. The CDR3 DNA is TGTGCCAGCACCGTCGACAGGGGGAATTCACCCCTCCACTTT.

There are a few counts of this clonotype. This chain connects TRBV28 to TRBJ1-2, with D hard to call. The V and J ends lost 3 bases and 0 bases respectively, with 11 bases between them. The CDR3 totals 15 residues. Germline assignment: CDR1 MDHEN and CDR2 SYDVKM. CDR3 region: CASSFFTLPNYGYTF. As DNA, the CDR3 is TGTGCCAGCAGTTTTTTCACACTTCCTAACTATGGCTACACCTTC.

The chain is built from TRBV12-3 or TRBV12-4 and TRBJ2-7; D is possibly TRBD1 (5 bases). The CDR3 spans 14 residues. Trimming pared 6 bases from V and 1 base from J, leaving 13 bases between. Written as DNA, the CDR3 is TGTGCCAGCAGACCGACAGAGCCTTCCTACGAGCAGTACTTC. As protein: CASRPTEPSYEQYF.

This clonotype was detected ten times or more. This chain links TRBV7-2 with TRBJ2-5, with D tentatively TRBD1 or TRBD2 (5 bases each). V was shortened by 5 bases and J by 3 bases, with 16 bases between the two germline ends. The CDR3 is 15 amino acids. Per germline, CDR1 SGHTA and CDR2 FQGNSA. CDR3 coding DNA: TGTGCCAGCAGCCCCGCTATGGGGACCAAAGAGACCCAGTACTTC. Residues: CASSPAMGTKETQYF.

V usage is TRBV27 and J usage is TRBJ1-1; 9 bases agree with TRBD1. The CDR3 runs 12 residues. Germline V gene sequence: CDR1 MNHEY, CDR2 SMNVEV (reference sequence). The junction had 6 bases not matched to a gene; V was cut back by 5 bases and J by 11 bases. DNA for the CDR3: TGTGCCAGCAGTCCTAACAGGGGGCAGGCTTTCTTT. Amino acids: CASSPNRGQAFF.

This clonotype was seen a few times. This chain joins TRBV27 and TRBJ1-1, with TRBD1 matching over 10 bases. Germline V gene lookup returns CDR1 MNHEY and CDR2 SMNVEV (reference sequence). After removal of 0 bases from V and 5 bases from J, the junction contained 3 bases not matched to a gene. The CDR3 is made up of 15 amino acids. CDR3 sequence (DNA): TGTGCCAGCAGTTTATCCGGACAGGGGGATACTGAAGCTTTCTTT. Its protein is CASSLSGQGDTEAFF.